One sample yielded the 15 T cell receptor beta chains listed below, sequenced in a study of shared clonotypes between healthy human individuals. The table came from immunoSEQ multiplex PCR; TCRdb's copy has only in-frame clones and leaves some out. Of about 1 million clones detected, about 70% appear once; the ten largest clones hold roughly 1.5%. Input material: memory CD4+ T cells sorted from blood. Subset noted: CD45RA-negative fraction. These receptors originate from a man aged 18 to 35 in good health.

The sample holds a few counts of this clone. CDR3 residues: CASSQIRGLREKLFF. CDR3 nucleotide sequence: TGTGCCAGCAGCCAAATCAGGGGGCTAAGGGAAAAACTGTTTTTT. V and J are TRBV14 and TRBJ1-4; 8 bases are a match to TRBD1. Trimming cost V 2 bases and J 8 bases; bases outside gene matches: 7. The CDR3 loop spans 15 amino acids. The germline gives CDR1 SGHDN, CDR2 FVKESK.

The chain couples TRBV4-3 to TRBJ1-2; D is perhaps TRBD1 (5 bases). Germline CDR1 reads LGHNA; CDR2 reads YSLEER. The CDR3 covers 13 residues. Trimming took 6 bases from V and 8 from J, leaving 16 bases between them. The CDR3 loop reads CASRAAEGRGYTF. CDR3 nucleotides: TGCGCCAGCAGGGCAGCGGAGGGGCGCGGCTACACCTTC.

A word on this clone: A much bigger clone sits one base away, suggesting this may be a read error. CDR3 coding DNA: TGTGCCTGGAGTATGGGAGGAACTAATGAAAAACTGTTTTTT. This translates into CAWSMGGTNEKLFF. The gene calls are TRBV30 and TRBJ1-4, with D uncertain. This CDR3 region has 14 residues. The germline V gene encodes CDR1 GTSNPN and CDR2 SVGIG (reference sequence). V lost 2 bases, J lost 1 base, and 8 bases lay in between.

This sequence joins TRBV7-2 and TRBJ2-4; tentatively, D is TRBD1 (6 bases). Trimming removed 4 bases from V and 7 bases from J, with 20 bases in between. Germline-derived CDR1 and CDR2 are SGHTA and FQGNSA. The CDR3 runs to 16 residues. Here the CDR3 reads CASSSALGARGNIQYF. The CDR3 DNA sequence: TGTGCCAGCAGCTCAGCCCTTGGGGCAAGGGGGAACATTCAGTACTTC.

This clone was recorded only once. The chain carries TRBV4-2 and TRBJ1-3, with D possibly TRBD1 on 5 matching bases. Germline V gene data show CDR1 as LGHNA and CDR2 as YNFKEQ. The CDR3 length is 15 residues. V lost 0 bases and J lost 1, with 7 bases in between. The CDR3 DNA reads as TGTGCCAGCAGCCAAGATTCAGGGTCTGGAAACACCATATATTTT. As protein: CASSQDSGSGNTIYF.

The chain couples TRBV5-1 to TRBJ1-3; no clear D gene. This CDR3 comprises 15 residues. V gave up 4 bases and J gave up 4 bases, with 15 bases separating them. CDR1 SGHRS and CDR2 YFSETQ come from the germline V gene. The CDR3 DNA follows: TGCGCCAGCAGCCCGATAGGTCAGGCAGGAAACACCATATATTTT. Protein sequence: CASSPIGQAGNTIYF.

The chain is built from TRBV5-1 and TRBJ1-1; possibly TRBD1 for D (6 bases). Germline V gives CDR1 SGHRS, CDR2 YFSETQ. The ends were cut back, 1 base at V and 6 bases at J, with 13 bases in the middle. The CDR3 totals 14 residues. CDR3 protein: CASSLPGARAEAFF. CDR3 DNA sequence: TGCGCCAGCAGCTTGCCGGGGGCTAGGGCTGAAGCTTTCTTT.

This clone was counted once. The chain carries TRBV18 and TRBJ2-7; TRBD2 matches at 9 bases. The CDR3 is made up of 14 amino acids. Germline CDR1 reads KGHSH; CDR2 reads LQKENI. V gave up 4 bases and J gave up 6 bases; unmatched junction bases: 7. The CDR3 DNA reads as TGTGCCAGCTCACACCTGCCTAGCGGGACCGAGCAGTACTTC. It yields the protein CASSHLPSGTEQYF.

This clone was observed many times. This sequence joins TRBV30 and TRBJ1-5; D call uncertain. V was shortened by 0 bases and J by 6 bases, with 12 bases between the two germline ends. CDR1 and CDR2 from the germline V gene are GTSNPN and SVGIG (reference sequence). The CDR3 runs to 14 residues. The CDR3 DNA reads TGTGCCTGGAGTGTATCGGGGTCCAGTCAGCCCCAGCATTTT. This codes for CAWSVSGSSQPQHF.

The chain uses TRBV6-6 and TRBJ1-5; the D gene is possibly TRBD1 (5 bases). Germline CDR1 is MNHNY and CDR2 is SVGAGI (reference sequence). This CDR3 has 15 residues. Trimming took 5 bases from V and 3 from J, leaving 14 bases between them. This CDR3 is CASSPRTGHNQPQHF. CDR3 nucleotide sequence: TGTGCCAGCAGTCCTCGTACAGGTCACAATCAGCCCCAGCATTTT.

The rearrangement uses TRBV19 and TRBJ2-6, with D possibly being TRBD1 or TRBD2 (6 bases each). Germline CDR1 is LNHDA and CDR2 is SQIVND (reference sequence). V gave up 6 bases and J gave up 2 bases, with 17 bases separating them. The CDR3 covers 17 residues. This CDR3 reads CASRKGGFRTGANVLTF. DNA for the CDR3: TGTGCCAGTAGGAAGGGGGGCTTCCGAACTGGGGCCAACGTCCTGACTTTC.

V is TRBV5-1 and J is TRBJ1-4; 7 bases align to TRBD1. V lost 4 bases and J lost 7; bases outside the gene matches: 10. There are 15 residues in the CDR3. Germline V gene data show CDR1 as SGHRS and CDR2 as YFSETQ. The CDR3 region is CASSRLTGEGEKLFF. The CDR3 DNA reads as TGCGCCAGCAGCCGACTAACAGGGGAAGGTGAAAAACTGTTTTTT.

V gene TRBV19 combines with J gene TRBJ1-3; the D is unclear. The germline CDR1 and CDR2 sequences are LNHDA and SQIVND (reference sequence). CDR3 size: 13 residues. The CDR3 reads CAGGETSGNTIYF. DNA of the CDR3: TGTGCTGGAGGAGAGACCTCTGGAAACACCATATATTTT.

The V gene is TRBV7-9, the J gene TRBJ2-5; D may be TRBD1 (5 bases). Germline lookup yields CDR1 SEHNR and CDR2 FQNEAQ (reference sequence). Trimming left V 0 bases short and J 1 base short, with 6 bases between. The CDR3 length is 14 residues. Here the CDR3 DNA reads TGTGCCAGCAGCTTAGCAGGGGCCCAAGAGACCCAGTACTTC. This codes for CASSLAGAQETQYF.

This clone was counted only a few times. The chain uses TRBV6-1 and TRBJ2-3; D is unresolved. This CDR3 has 14 amino acids. The germline V gene has CDR1 MNHNS and CDR2 SASEGT. V was shortened by 2 bases and J by 0 bases, with 6 bases between the two germline ends. The CDR3 bases are TGTGCCAGCAGTGAACGACCAAGCACAGATACGCAGTATTTT. Protein: CASSERPSTDTQYF.